Following are 15 T cell receptor beta chains from one sample sequenced in a study of blood T cell repertoires in COVID-19. Profiled with immunoSEQ multiplex PCR; TCRdb holds only in-frame clones, not every one. Of approximately 250,000 clones in the sample, approximately 90% were seen once. Sequencing was performed on PBMCs or T cells enriched from blood (not recorded which). The source of these receptors is a woman aged 55-70 years in a cohort exposed to, infected with or recovered from COVID-19 (not recorded which).

Points on this clone: One end of the junction fails to match germline, which may point to a read error. The V and J genes are TRBV7-7 and TRBJ2-2; 11 bases agree with TRBD2. CDR3 length: 17 residues. Per the germline V gene, CDR1 is SSHAT and CDR2 is FNYEAQ (reference sequence). The CDR3 nucleotides read TGTGCTAGCAGCCCTTTTACACTAGCGGGAGTTAGCGGGGAGCTGTTTTTT. This gives the protein CASSPFTLAGVSGELFF.

The CDR3 sequence: CAWRGLAGVGNEQFF. The CDR3 bases are TGTGCCTGGAGGGGCCTAGCGGGAGTAGGGAATGAGCAGTTCTTC. The chain uses TRBV30 and TRBJ2-1; 10 bases are a match to TRBD2. Per the germline V gene, CDR1 is GTSNPN and CDR2 is SVGIG (reference sequence). V lost 3 bases, J lost 7 bases, and 9 bases stayed unmatched. The CDR3 length is 15 residues.

The V and J genes are TRBV9 and TRBJ2-3, with D perhaps matching TRBD2 (6 bases). The CDR3 loop spans 15 amino acids. V dropped 3 bases and J dropped 0 bases, with 11 bases sitting between them. The V gene's germline CDR1 is SGDLS and CDR2 YYNGEE. CDR3: CASSGFSGSTDTQYF. In nucleotides, the CDR3 is TGTGCCAGCAGCGGATTTAGCGGTAGCACAGATACGCAGTATTTT.

The chain has TRBV28 and TRBJ2-5, with 9 nucleotides matching TRBD1. This CDR3 region has 15 residues. V was pared by 1 base and J by 7 bases, with 7 bases of the junction left unmatched. Germline-derived CDR1 and CDR2 are MDHEN and SYDVKM. CDR3 sequence: CASSLSGTGTRTQYF. CDR3 coding DNA: TGTGCCAGCAGTTTATCTGGGACAGGGACGAGGACCCAGTACTTC. Based on the CDR3 plus reference TRBV28 and TRBJ2-5, the full variable domain is DVKVTQSSRYLVKRTGEKVFLECVQDMDHENMFWYRQDPGLGLRLIYFSYDVKMKEKGDIPEGYSVSREKKERFSLILESASTNQTSMYLCASSLSGTGTRTQYFGPGTRLLVL.

This chain uses TRBV5-8 with TRBJ2-2; TRBD2 matches 8 bases. The germline V gene has CDR1 SGHTS and CDR2 YDEGEE. Germline trimming cut 2 bases from V and 2 bases from J; bases unmatched to any gene: 8. This CDR3 region has 17 residues. The CDR3 sequence is CASSLGAGVGNTGELFF. The CDR3 DNA sequence: TGTGCCAGCAGCTTAGGAGCGGGAGTGGGCAACACCGGGGAGCTGTTTTTT.

The sample holds one count of this clone. This chain links TRBV6-4 with TRBJ1-2; D is unresolved. The CDR3 loop spans 15 amino acids. The V and J ends lost 4 bases and 10 bases respectively, with 22 bases between them. Germline loops: CDR1 MRHNA, CDR2 SNTAGT. CDR3 nucleotides: TGTGCCAGCAGTGCCCTTTACGACGGTCGAGCGGACTACACCTTC. Translation gives CASSALYDGRADYTF.

V gene TRBV19 combines with J gene TRBJ1-1; TRBD1 might be the D (6 bases). V was clipped by 3 bases and J by 0 bases, with 8 bases between them. Germline V gene data show CDR1 as LNHDA and CDR2 as SQIVND (reference sequence). The CDR3 sequence is 14 residues long. The CDR3 nucleotides are TGTGCCAGTAGTATGGACAGCCTGAACACTGAAGCTTTCTTT. This sequence encodes CASSMDSLNTEAFF.

V gene TRBV7-6 combines with J gene TRBJ2-3, with a weak D call TRBD1 (7 bases). Trimming took 5 bases from V and 2 from J, leaving 11 bases between them. CDR1 is SGHVS, CDR2 FNYEAQ, per germline. The CDR3 runs to 14 residues. The CDR3 here is CASSPGGFTDTQYF. CDR3 DNA: TGTGCCAGCAGCCCAGGGGGGTTCACAGATACGCAGTATTTT.

The chain couples TRBV6-6 to TRBJ2-1; TRBD2 matches at 12 bases. This CDR3 is built from 16 residues. V lost 8 bases, J lost 7 bases, and 12 bases stayed unmatched. Germline V CDR1 and CDR2: MNHNY, SVGAGI (reference sequence). The CDR3 is CASSYTTSGSFNEQFF. The DNA of the CDR3 is TGTGCCAGCTCATATACGACTAGCGGGAGTTTTAATGAGCAGTTCTTC.

CDR3 loop: CASSFSIGNTGELFF. For the CDR3, the DNA is TGCGCCAGCAGCTTTTCCATCGGGAACACCGGGGAGCTGTTTTTT. V usage is TRBV5-1 and J usage is TRBJ2-2; D call uncertain. The V and J ends lost 2 bases and 1 base respectively, with 9 bases between them. Germline assignment: CDR1 SGHRS and CDR2 YFSETQ. The CDR3 length is 15 residues. Drawing the rest from reference TRBV5-1 and TRBJ2-2, the complete variable domain is KAGVTQTPRYLIKTRGQQVTLSCSPISGHRSVSWYQQTPGQGLQFLFEYFSETQRNKGNFPGRFSGRQFSNSRSEMNVSTLELGDSALYLCASSFSIGNTGELFFGEGSRLTVL.

The chain has TRBV24-1 and TRBJ2-1, with 14 bases aligning to TRBD2. V trimming: 4 bases; J trimming: 4 bases; junction bases outside the gene matches: 2. The CDR3 is 16 amino acids. Germline V gene lookup returns CDR1 KGHDR and CDR2 SFDVKD. The DNA of the CDR3 is TGTGCCACCAGTGACCGACTAGCGGGAGGGTACAATGAGCAGTTCTTC. Its translation: CATSDRLAGGYNEQFF.

The chain carries TRBV5-1 and TRBJ2-2; D gene ambiguous. Germline V CDR1 and CDR2: SGHRS, YFSETQ. Trimming cost V 2 bases and J 6 bases, with 8 bases left between them. There are 13 residues in the CDR3. CDR3 bases: TGCGCCAGCAGCTTTGGCAGGTCCGGGGAGCTGTTTTTT. Translation: CASSFGRSGELFF.

The V and J genes are TRBV5-6 and TRBJ1-1, with TRBD1 as a possible D gene (6 bases). This CDR3 region has 11 residues. Trimming left V 4 bases short and J 8 bases short, with 9 bases between. Germline-derived CDR1 and CDR2 are SGHDT and YYEEEE. The CDR3 here is CASSVDREAFF. The CDR3 coding sequence is TGTGCCAGCAGCGTAGACAGGGAAGCTTTCTTT.

A note on this clone: A much larger clone lies a single base off, so this may be a read error. The sample contains more than one DNA sequence encoding this CDR3. The chain links TRBV5-1 to TRBJ2-1, with 7 bases matching TRBD2. The CDR3 runs 15 residues. V trimming: 3 bases; J trimming: 0 bases; junction bases outside the gene matches: 3. CDR1 and CDR2 (germline): SGHRS, YFSETQ. In DNA form, the CDR3 reads TGCGCCAGCAGCTCTAGCGGAAACTCCTACAATGAGCAGTTCTTC. This gives the protein CASSSSGNSYNEQFF. Using reference TRBV5-1 and TRBJ2-1 for the parts outside the CDR3, the full variable domain is KAGVTQTPRYLIKTRGQQVTLSCSPISGHRSVSWYQQTPGQGLQFLFEYFSETQRNKGNFPGRFSGRQFSNSRSEMNVSTLELGDSALYLCASSSSGNSYNEQFFGPGTRLTVL.

This clone occurred once. The rearrangement links TRBV5-8 to TRBJ2-1, with TRBD1 matching 9 bases. The CDR3 length is 15 residues. J lost 5 bases, V lost 6 bases, and 9 bases had no gene match. CDR1 SGHTS and CDR2 YDEGEE come from the germline V gene. CDR3 nucleotides: TGTGCCAGCACCGGCCGGGACAGGGCCAACAATGAGCAGTTCTTC. It yields the protein CASTGRDRANNEQFF.